A single sample is the source of the 23 T cell receptor beta chains below, sequenced in a study of blood T cell repertoires in COVID-19. Clones were sequenced by immunoSEQ multiplex PCR, and TCRdb holds only the in-frame ones, with some missing. The repertoire holds approximately 88,000 clones, with around 90% as singletons. The material sequenced was peripheral blood. The receptors were gathered from a male donor with acute or convalescent COVID-19.

The chain is built from TRBV19 and TRBJ1-1, with D maybe TRBD1 (5 bases). V shed 2 bases and J shed 5 bases, with 18 bases lying between them. Germline CDR1 is LNHDA and CDR2 is SQIVND (reference sequence). The CDR3 is 16 amino acids. CDR3 in DNA: TGTGCCAGTAGTATACCCACCGGCGGGACGGGAACTGAAGCTTTCTTT. Translated: CASSIPTGGTGTEAFF.

A single count supports this clone. The rearrangement links TRBV19 to TRBJ2-1, with TRBD2 as a possible D gene (6 bases). V lost 5 bases and J lost 9, with 11 bases in between. The CDR3 length is 12 residues. The germline CDR1 and CDR2 sequences are LNHDA and SQIVND (reference sequence). The DNA of the CDR3 is TGTGCCAGTAGTCGCGCGGGGTCTGAGCAGTTCTTC. It translates to CASSRAGSEQFF.

V is TRBV10-3 and J is TRBJ1-1; 7 nucleotides agree with TRBD1. From germline, CDR1 is ENHRY and CDR2 SYGVKD. The CDR3 has 14 residues. The ends lost 6 bases at V and 0 bases at J; junction bases unmatched: 4. The CDR3 protein is CAIRGTDLNTEAFF. CDR3 sequence (DNA): TGTGCCATCAGAGGGACAGATCTGAACACTGAAGCTTTCTTT.

This clone was picked up one time. The CDR3 DNA follows: TGTGCCATCAGTGAGTCCGCAGGGTTAGCTTTCTTT. Protein: CAISESAGLAFF. The chain recombines TRBV10-3 with TRBJ1-1; TRBD1 is a possible D gene (5 bases). V lost 0 bases and J lost 10, with 9 bases in between. This CDR3 has 12 residues. Germline V gene lookup returns CDR1 ENHRY and CDR2 SYGVKD.

The genes are TRBV5-5 and TRBJ1-2; possible D gene TRBD1, 6 bases. Germline lookup yields CDR1 SGHKS and CDR2 YYEKEE (reference sequence). The CDR3 length is 14 residues. V lost 3 bases and J lost 5, with 14 bases in between. CDR3 nucleotides: TGTGCCAGCAGCTCTTCGGGACAACCTTATGGCTACACCTTC. It encodes CASSSSGQPYGYTF.

The chain links TRBV10-1 to TRBJ2-7; D may be TRBD2 (6 bases). The length of the CDR3 is 16 residues. Per germline, CDR1 WNHNN and CDR2 SYGVQD (reference sequence). The germline V and J ends were trimmed by 7 bases and 3 bases, with 22 bases remaining between them. The CDR3 sequence is CASKADQEGSSYEQYF. The CDR3 DNA reads TGCGCCAGCAAGGCAGATCAGGAGGGGTCGAGCTACGAGCAGTACTTC.

Concerning this clone itself: An end of the junction differs from the germline gene, which may be a read error. V usage is TRBV7-9 and J usage is TRBJ2-7; a possible D gene is TRBD2 (6 bases). Germline-derived CDR1 and CDR2 are SEHNR and FQNEAQ (reference sequence). The CDR3 is 11 residues long. The CDR3 DNA reads as TGTGCCAGCGGAGGTAGCGCGGGCGGGGTCTTC. Encoded protein: CASGGSAGGVF. The full variable domain, its missing parts supplied by reference TRBV7-9 and TRBJ2-7, is DTGVSQNPRHKITKRGQNVTFRCDPISEHNRLYWYRQTLGQGPEFLTYFQNEAQLEKSRLLSDRFSAERPKGSFSTLEIQRTEQGDSAMYLCASGGSAGGVFGPGTRLTVT.

The chain couples TRBV19 to TRBJ2-7; TRBD1 agrees at 8 bases. Germline assignment: CDR1 LNHDA and CDR2 SQIVND (reference sequence). The CDR3 has 17 residues. V was clipped by 1 base and J by 4 bases; unmatched bases: 12. CDR3 coding DNA: TGTGCCAGTAGTATAGTGGATGACAGGGGAACGGGGTACGAGCAGTACTTC. Translated, it gives CASSIVDDRGTGYEQYF.

V and J are TRBV14 and TRBJ2-2; 12 nucleotides agree with TRBD2. The CDR3 has 17 amino acids. CDR1 SGHDN and CDR2 FVKESK come from the germline V gene. The junction had 6 bases not matched to a gene; V was cut back by 1 base and J by 6 bases. The DNA of the CDR3 is TGTGCCAGCAGCCAAGTTTTAGGACTAGCGGGGCCCGGGGAGCTGTTTTTT. Amino acids: CASSQVLGLAGPGELFF.

This chain uses TRBV30 with TRBJ1-4, with unresolved D. The V gene's germline CDR1 is GTSNPN and CDR2 SVGIG (reference sequence). Trimming removed 0 bases from V and 6 bases from J, with 17 bases in between. This CDR3 comprises 16 residues. CDR3 in DNA: TGTGCCTGGAGTGTACGAGGTGTTGTGCGGGATGAAAAACTGTTTTTT. The encoded protein is CAWSVRGVVRDEKLFF. The full variable domain, completed using reference TRBV30 and TRBJ1-4, is SQTIHQWPATLVQPVGSPLSLECTVEGTSNPNLYWYRQAAGRGLQLLFYSVGIGQISSEVPQNLSASRPQDRQFILSSKKLLLSDSGFYLCAWSVRGVVRDEKLFFGSGTQLSVL.

J is TRBJ1-1 and V is TRBV27, with 10 bases fitting TRBD1. This CDR3 has 15 residues. J lost 2 bases, V lost 2 bases, and 2 bases had no gene match. Germline loops: CDR1 MNHEY, CDR2 SMNVEV (reference sequence). In DNA, the CDR3 is TGTGCCAGCAGTTTAAGGACAGGGGGAAACACTGAAGCTTTCTTT. Translation gives CASSLRTGGNTEAFF.

The chain employs TRBV5-1 and TRBJ2-1, with 11 bases aligning to TRBD2. Germline lookup yields CDR1 SGHRS and CDR2 YFSETQ. The CDR3 runs 14 residues. With V trimmed by 2 bases and J by 9 bases, 4 bases remained unmatched. Written as DNA, the CDR3 is TGCGCCAGCAGCTTACTAGCGGGGGAGGGTGAGCAGTTCTTC. It specifies CASSLLAGEGEQFF.

The rearrangement links TRBV7-2 to TRBJ2-1; TRBD1 matches at 11 bases. Trimming took 0 bases from V and 8 from J; bases not matched to a gene: 15. There are 19 residues in the CDR3. Germline CDR1 SGHTA, CDR2 FQGNSA. CDR3 nucleotide sequence: TGTGCCAGCAGCTTAGCGTCCGGGACAGGGGGATGGGGACGGGATGAGCAGTTCTTC. As protein: CASSLASGTGGWGRDEQFF.

This clone was seen a single time. The chain has TRBV7-2 and TRBJ2-3, with 10 bases aligning to TRBD2. Germline V gene sequence: CDR1 SGHTA, CDR2 FQGNSA. The V and J ends lost 5 bases and 0 bases, in that order; junction bases with no gene match: 5. The CDR3 consists of 16 residues. CDR3 bases: TGTGCCAGCAGCCTGGGACTAGCGCGCAGCACAGATACGCAGTATTTT. It yields the protein CASSLGLARSTDTQYF.

As regards this clone: Different DNA sequences within this sample yield the same CDR3. The chain carries TRBV6-5 and TRBJ2-3, with 9 bases identical to TRBD1. The CDR3 is 15 amino acids. J lost 1 base, V lost 4 bases, and 3 bases had no gene match. Germline loops: CDR1 MNHEY, CDR2 SVGAGI. The CDR3 DNA follows: TGTGCCAGCAGTTCAAGACAGGGGGGCACAGATACGCAGTATTTT. Residues: CASSSRQGGTDTQYF.

The chain combines TRBV3-1 (or the pseudogene TRBV3-2) with TRBJ1-1, with a weak D call TRBD1 (5 bases). CDR3 size: 15 residues. V was cut by 1 base and J by 4 bases, with 13 bases left in between. CDR1 and CDR2 from the germline V gene are LGHDT and YNNKEL (reference sequence). Here the CDR3 reads CASSQGAGGPTEAFF. The DNA of the CDR3 is TGTGCCAGCAGCCAAGGTGCCGGGGGTCCCACTGAAGCTTTCTTT.

There are a few counts of this clone. Other nucleotide sequences from this sample produce the same CDR3. This chain joins TRBV5-4 and TRBJ1-2; TRBD1 aligns across 9 bases. The CDR3 loop spans 15 amino acids. V gave up 0 bases and J gave up 3 bases; unmatched junction bases: 3. Per germline, CDR1 SGHNT and CDR2 YYREEE (reference sequence). The CDR3 spells CASSLGQGGYYGYTF. In DNA form, the CDR3 reads TGTGCCAGCAGCTTGGGACAGGGGGGATACTATGGCTACACCTTC.

This clone was counted between two and nine times. The rearrangement links TRBV5-4 to TRBJ1-2; 8 bases align to TRBD1. Germline V gene sequence: CDR1 SGHNT, CDR2 YYREEE (reference sequence). Trimming at V came to 0 bases and at J to 6 bases, leaving 4 bases not matched to a gene. The CDR3 has 14 amino acids. Here the CDR3 reads CASSLGRGQDGYTF. The CDR3 DNA sequence: TGTGCCAGCAGCTTGGGCAGGGGGCAAGATGGCTACACCTTC.

Only one count was recorded for this clone. The V call is TRBV11-1, the J call TRBJ1-5; 10 bases are shared with TRBD1. Germline V lookup: CDR1 SGHAT, CDR2 FQDESV (reference sequence). This CDR3 has 15 amino acids. The J segment lost 3 bases and the V segment lost 5 bases, leaving 4 bases of the junction unmatched. The CDR3 is CASSPDRGDNQPQHF. In nucleotides, the CDR3 is TGTGCCAGCAGCCCGGACAGGGGGGACAATCAGCCCCAGCATTTT.

The CDR3 loop reads CSASGAGGLPDTQYF. The CDR3 DNA reads as TGCAGTGCTAGTGGGGCGGGGGGCCTCCCAGATACGCAGTATTTT. This chain joins TRBV20-1 and TRBJ2-3; 8 bases are shared with TRBD2. The CDR3 consists of 15 residues. Looked up from germline, CDR1 is DFQATT and CDR2 is SNEGSKA (reference sequence). Germline trimming cut 3 bases from V and 4 bases from J; bases unmatched to any gene: 9.

J is TRBJ2-1 and V is TRBV6-2 or TRBV6-3; 11 nucleotides agree with TRBD2. Trimming cost V 5 bases and J 6 bases; bases outside gene matches: 9. This CDR3 is built from 16 residues. Germline V gene sequence: CDR1 MNHEY, CDR2 SVGEGT. CDR3: CASSTPTSGGGNEQFF. CDR3 nucleotides: TGTGCCAGCAGTACCCCAACTAGCGGGGGAGGCAATGAGCAGTTCTTC.

The genes are TRBV6-5 and TRBJ1-2; 9 nucleotides line up with TRBD1. Germline values: CDR1 MNHEY, CDR2 SVGAGI. The CDR3 is 16 residues long. V shed 0 bases and J 8 bases; nucleotides not matched to a gene: 10. The CDR3: CASSYSQGDRVVGYTF. For the CDR3, the DNA is TGTGCCAGCAGTTACTCGCAGGGGGACAGGGTCGTGGGCTACACCTTC.

The CDR3 loop is CSVDRQSSYNEQFF. For the CDR3, the DNA is TGCAGCGTCGACCGACAGAGCTCCTACAATGAGCAGTTCTTC. The chain joins TRBV29-1 to TRBJ2-1, with a weak D call TRBD1 (5 bases). This CDR3 contains 14 residues. The germline V gene encodes CDR1 SQVTM and CDR2 ANQGSEA. V lost 6 bases, J lost 0 bases, and 12 bases lay in between.